The T cell receptor beta chain described here comes from a study of T cell responses to AZD1222 COVID-19 vaccine. The protocol was immunoSEQ multiplex PCR, while the TCRdb copy is restricted to in-frame clones and leaves out a portion. The table records over 100,000 clones, about 90% of them present only once. Study-level findings and limits: Only a handful of AZD1222 recipients, six or seven in all, had baseline seropositivity. Targets within unmutated variant regions were reportedly found for nearly half of spike-specific TCRs. The donors showed a predominance of white British ancestry and of females, with possible underestimation of clonal diversity. Without day 14 samples, only post-peak T cell repertoires were studied.

Germline trimming cut 9 bases from V and 3 bases from J; bases unmatched to any gene: 12. CDR1 and CDR2 (germline): MGHDK, SYGVNS. The CDR3 covers 15 residues. On this clone itself: Its target is unknown.

The sequence derives from an adult in good health. Here the sequenced sample was peripheral blood, taken on day 0 of AZD1222 vaccination. The V call is TRBV25-1, the J call TRBJ1-1, with 8 bases matching TRBD1. The CDR3 DNA reads TGTGCCAGGAGTACCTTGGACAGGGAGGACACTGAAGCTTTCTTT. It yields the protein CARSTLDREDTEAFF.